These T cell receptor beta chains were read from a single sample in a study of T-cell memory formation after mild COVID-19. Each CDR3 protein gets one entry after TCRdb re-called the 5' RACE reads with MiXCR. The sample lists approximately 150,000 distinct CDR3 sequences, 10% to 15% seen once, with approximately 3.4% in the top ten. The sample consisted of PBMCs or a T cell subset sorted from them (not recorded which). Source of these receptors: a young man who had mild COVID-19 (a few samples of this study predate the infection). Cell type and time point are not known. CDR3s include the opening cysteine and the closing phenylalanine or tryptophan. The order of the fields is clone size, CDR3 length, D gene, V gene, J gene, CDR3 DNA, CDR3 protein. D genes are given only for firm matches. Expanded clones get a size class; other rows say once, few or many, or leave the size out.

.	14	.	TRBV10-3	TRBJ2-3	TGTGCCATCGGGGCGGGGCTGAGCACAGATACGCAGTATTTT	CAIGAGLSTDTQYF
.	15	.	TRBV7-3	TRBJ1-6	TGTGCCAGCAGCGCTAGTGGGATTTCGAGTTCACCCCTCCACTTT	CASSASGISSSPLHF
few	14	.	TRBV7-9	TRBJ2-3	TGTGCCAGCAGCGCGGAGAGATTCACAGATACGCAGTATTTT	CASSAERFTDTQYF
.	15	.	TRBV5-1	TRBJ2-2	TGCGCCAGCAGCTTCGGGGAGGCGTCGGCCGGGGAGCTGTTTTTT	CASSFGEASAGELFF
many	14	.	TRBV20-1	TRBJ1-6	TGCAGTGCTAGAGATGGCAGGACGTTCTCACCCCTCCACTTT	CSARDGRTFSPLHF
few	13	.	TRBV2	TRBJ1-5	TGTGCCAGCATGTCGGGGGGCGGTCAGCCCCAGCATTTT	CASMSGGGQPQHF
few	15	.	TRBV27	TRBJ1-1	TGTGCCAGCAGCCGCCCCGGGGGCCCGAACACTGAAGCTTTCTTT	CASSRPGGPNTEAFF
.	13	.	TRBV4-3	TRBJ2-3	TGCGCCAGCAGCCGAGGAACACAGGATACGCAGTATTTT	CASSRGTQDTQYF
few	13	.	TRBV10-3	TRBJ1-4	TGTGCCATCAGTGACAGACCTAATGAAAAACTGTTTTTT	CAISDRPNEKLFF
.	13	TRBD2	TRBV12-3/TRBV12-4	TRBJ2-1	TGTGCCAGCAGTTTACTAGCGGGGGGGCAGCAGTTCTTC	CASSLLAGGQQFF
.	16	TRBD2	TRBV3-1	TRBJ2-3	TGTGCCAGCAGCCCGTTAGCGGGAGGCGGCACAGATACGCAGTATTTT	CASSPLAGGGTDTQYF
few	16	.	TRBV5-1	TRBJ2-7	TGCGCCAGCAGCTTGGCTCGGTACGGCCCTTCCTACGAGCAGTACTTC	CASSLARYGPSYEQYF
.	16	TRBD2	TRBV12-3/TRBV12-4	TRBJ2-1	TGTGCCAGCAGCGACCCCCTAGCGGGGGGGTACAATGAGCAGTTCTTC	CASSDPLAGGYNEQFF
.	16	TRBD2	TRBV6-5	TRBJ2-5	TGTGCCAGCAGTTACTCCCTAGCGGGGGGCGGGGAGACCCAGTACTTC	CASSYSLAGGGETQYF
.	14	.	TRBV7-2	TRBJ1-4	TGTGCCAGCAGCTTATCTGGGGGCCATGAAAAACTGTTTTTT	CASSLSGGHEKLFF
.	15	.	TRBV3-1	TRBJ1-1	TGTGCCAGCAGCCGAGCGGAGTGGGGGAGGACTGAAGCTTTCTTT	CASSRAEWGRTEAFF
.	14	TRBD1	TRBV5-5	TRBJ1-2	TGTGCCAGCAGCTTGGATGGGACAGGGCTCGGCTACACCTTC	CASSLDGTGLGYTF
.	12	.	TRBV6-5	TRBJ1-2	TGTGCCAGCAGCGGGACGTACGATGGCTACACCTTC	CASSGTYDGYTF
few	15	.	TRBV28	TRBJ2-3	TGTGCCAGCTGGGGGGACTTCGCCGCCACAGATACGCAGTATTTT	CASWGDFAATDTQYF
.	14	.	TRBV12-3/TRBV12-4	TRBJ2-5	TGTGCCAGCGGCAATAGAGGTATCCAAGAGACCCAGTACTTC	CASGNRGIQETQYF
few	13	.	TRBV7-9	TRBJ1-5	TGTGCCAGCAGCTCAGGGGTCAATCAGCCCCAGCATTTT	CASSSGVNQPQHF
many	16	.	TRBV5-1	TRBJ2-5	TGCGCCAGCAGCCCGGAAGCGGGCCATGTGGGGGAGACCCAGTACTTC	CASSPEAGHVGETQYF
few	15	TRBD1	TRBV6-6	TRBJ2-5	TGTGCCAGCAGTTCCCCGACAGGGGTGCGAGAGACCCAGTACTTC	CASSSPTGVRETQYF
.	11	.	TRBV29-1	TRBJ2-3	TGCAGCGCCAAGAGGACAGATACGCAGTATTTT	CSAKRTDTQYF
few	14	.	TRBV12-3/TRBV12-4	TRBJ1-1	TGTGCCAGCAGAGGTGGGGGACCGATGACTGAAGCTTTCTTT	CASRGGGPMTEAFF
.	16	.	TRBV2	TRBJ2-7	TGTGCCAGCCAGACGGCGGGGCGGGGGCAAACCTACGAGCAGTACTTC	CASQTAGRGQTYEQYF
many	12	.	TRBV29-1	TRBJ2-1	TGCAGCGTTGGCAGGCGGTACAATGAGCAGTTCTTC	CSVGRRYNEQFF
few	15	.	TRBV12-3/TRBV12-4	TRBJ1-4	TGTGCCAGCAGTCCTCCGGACAGATCTAATGAAAAACTGTTTTTT	CASSPPDRSNEKLFF
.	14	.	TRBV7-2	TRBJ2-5	TGTGCCAGCAGCTTAGATAACTGGGAAGAGACCCAGTACTTC	CASSLDNWEETQYF